This entry describes one T cell receptor (beta chain). No antigen is known for it. V lost 1 base and J lost 8, with 14 bases in between. The germline V gene encodes CDR1 MDHEN and CDR2 SYDVKM. This CDR3 has 14 amino acids. The sample originates from a study of graft-versus-host responses after intestinal transplantation. Overall study context: Each of the recipients got a multivisceral, liver-intestinal, or isolated intestinal transplant. The whole recipient group had anti-thymocyte globulin induction followed by tacrolimus and steroids for 2 to 3 years. Study results and limitations: Present in recipient marrow, GvH clones included some that appeared first in ileum or blood. When patients had graft-donor T cell macrochimerism, their allografts held high graft-versus-host to host-versus-graft clonal ratios.

Clones were sequenced by immunoSEQ multiplex PCR, and TCRdb holds only the in-frame ones, with some missing. The data show over 75,000 clones, with about 83% seen just once and roughly 1.4% held by the top ten. This TCR came from a human patient who received an intestinal transplant, so some T cells may come from the graft donor. The gene calls are TRBV28 and TRBJ1-2; D remains unclear. The specimen comprised PBMCs, sampled 255 days after intestinal transplant. The CDR3 nucleotides read TGTGCCAGCAGTTTATCGTGGACCCCAAAGGGCTACACCTTC. Translation gives CASSLSWTPKGYTF.